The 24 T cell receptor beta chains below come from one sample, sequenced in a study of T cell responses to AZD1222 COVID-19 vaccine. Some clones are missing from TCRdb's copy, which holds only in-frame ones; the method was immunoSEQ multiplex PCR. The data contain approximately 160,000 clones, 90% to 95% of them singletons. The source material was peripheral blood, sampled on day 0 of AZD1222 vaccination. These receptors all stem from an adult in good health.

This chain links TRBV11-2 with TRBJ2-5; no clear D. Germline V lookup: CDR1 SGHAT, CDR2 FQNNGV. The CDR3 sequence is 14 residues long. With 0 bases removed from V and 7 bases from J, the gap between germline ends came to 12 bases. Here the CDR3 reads CASSLDGSKGTQYF. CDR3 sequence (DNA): TGTGCCAGCAGCTTAGATGGCTCTAAGGGGACCCAGTACTTC. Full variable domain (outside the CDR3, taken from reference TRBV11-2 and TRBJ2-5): EAGVAQSPRYKIIEKRQSVAFWCNPISGHATLYWYQQILGQGPKLLIQFQNNGVVDDSQLPKDRFSAERLKGVDSTLKIQPAKLEDSAVYLCASSLDGSKGTQYFGPGTRLLVL.

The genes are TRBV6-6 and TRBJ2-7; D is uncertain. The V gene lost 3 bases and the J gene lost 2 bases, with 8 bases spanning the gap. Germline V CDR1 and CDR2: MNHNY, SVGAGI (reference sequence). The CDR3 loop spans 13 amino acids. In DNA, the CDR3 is TGTGCCAGCAGTTATCACAAGACCTACGAGCAGTACTTC. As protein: CASSYHKTYEQYF.

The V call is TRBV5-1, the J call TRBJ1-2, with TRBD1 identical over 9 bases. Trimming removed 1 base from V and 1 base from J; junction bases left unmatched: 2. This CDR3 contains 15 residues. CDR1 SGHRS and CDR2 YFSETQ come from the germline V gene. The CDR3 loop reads CASSLLGQGNYGYTF. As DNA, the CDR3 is TGCGCCAGCAGCTTGCTGGGACAGGGTAACTATGGCTACACCTTC. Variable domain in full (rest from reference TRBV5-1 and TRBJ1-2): KAGVTQTPRYLIKTRGQQVTLSCSPISGHRSVSWYQQTPGQGLQFLFEYFSETQRNKGNFPGRFSGRQFSNSRSEMNVSTLELGDSALYLCASSLLGQGNYGYTFGSGTRLTVV.

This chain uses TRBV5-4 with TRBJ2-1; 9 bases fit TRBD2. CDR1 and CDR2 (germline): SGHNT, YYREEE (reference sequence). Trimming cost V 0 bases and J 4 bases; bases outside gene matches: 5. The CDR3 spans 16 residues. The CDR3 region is CASSLGLRGGYNEQFF. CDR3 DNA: TGTGCCAGCAGCTTGGGTCTGCGGGGGGGGTACAATGAGCAGTTCTTC.

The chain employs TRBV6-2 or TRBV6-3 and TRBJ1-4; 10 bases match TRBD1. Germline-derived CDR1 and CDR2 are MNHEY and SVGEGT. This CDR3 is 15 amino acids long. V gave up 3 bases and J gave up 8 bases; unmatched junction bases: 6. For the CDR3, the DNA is TGTGCCAGCAGTTATACCGGGACAGGGGAAGAAAAACTGTTTTTT. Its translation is CASSYTGTGEEKLFF.

The CDR3 is CAIKAEGINEQFF. CDR3 sequence (DNA): TGTGCCATCAAGGCCGAGGGGATCAATGAGCAGTTCTTC. The V call is TRBV10-3, the J call TRBJ2-1; D tentatively reads TRBD1 or TRBD2 (5 bases each). The germline gives CDR1 ENHRY, CDR2 SYGVKD. Trimming stripped 7 bases from V and 6 bases from J, with 13 bases between. The CDR3 is 13 amino acids.

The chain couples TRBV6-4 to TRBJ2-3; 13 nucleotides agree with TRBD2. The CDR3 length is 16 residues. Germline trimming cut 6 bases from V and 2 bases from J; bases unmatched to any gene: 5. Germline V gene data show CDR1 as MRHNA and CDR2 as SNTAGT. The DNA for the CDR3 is TGTGCCAGCAGAGATACTAGCGGGGGGGCCACAGATACGCAGTATTTT. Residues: CASRDTSGGATDTQYF.

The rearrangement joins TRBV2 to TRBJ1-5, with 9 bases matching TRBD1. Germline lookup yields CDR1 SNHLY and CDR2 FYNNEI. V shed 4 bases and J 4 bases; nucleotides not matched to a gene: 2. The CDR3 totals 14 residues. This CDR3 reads CASSGGQGNQPQHF. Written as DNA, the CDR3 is TGTGCCAGCAGTGGTGGACAGGGGAATCAGCCCCAGCATTTT.

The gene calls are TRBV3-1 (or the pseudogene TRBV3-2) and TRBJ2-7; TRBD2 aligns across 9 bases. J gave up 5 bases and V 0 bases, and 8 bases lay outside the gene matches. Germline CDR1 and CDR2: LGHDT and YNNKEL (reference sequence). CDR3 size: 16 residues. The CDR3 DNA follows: TGTGCCAGCAGCCAAGACCCTCCGGGACTAGCTCACGAGCAGTACTTC. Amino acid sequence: CASSQDPPGLAHEQYF.

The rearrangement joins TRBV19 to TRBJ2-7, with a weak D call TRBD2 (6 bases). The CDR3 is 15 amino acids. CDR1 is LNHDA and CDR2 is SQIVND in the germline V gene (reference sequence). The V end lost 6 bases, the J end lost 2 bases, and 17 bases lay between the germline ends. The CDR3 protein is CASSLRLVLTYEQYF. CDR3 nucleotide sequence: TGTGCCAGTAGCCTCAGACTAGTTCTAACCTACGAGCAGTACTTC. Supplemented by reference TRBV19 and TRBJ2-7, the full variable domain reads DGGITQSPKYLFRKEGQNVTLSCEQNLNHDAMYWYRQDPGQGLRLIYYSQIVNDFQKGDIAEGYSVSREKKESFPLTVTSAQKNPTAFYLCASSLRLVLTYEQYFGPGTRLTVT.

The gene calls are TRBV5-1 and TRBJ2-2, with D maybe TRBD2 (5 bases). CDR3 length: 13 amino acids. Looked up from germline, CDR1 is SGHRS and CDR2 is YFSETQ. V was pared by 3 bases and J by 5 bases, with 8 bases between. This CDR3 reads CASSWTDTGELFF. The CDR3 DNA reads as TGCGCCAGCAGCTGGACTGATACCGGGGAGCTGTTTTTT.

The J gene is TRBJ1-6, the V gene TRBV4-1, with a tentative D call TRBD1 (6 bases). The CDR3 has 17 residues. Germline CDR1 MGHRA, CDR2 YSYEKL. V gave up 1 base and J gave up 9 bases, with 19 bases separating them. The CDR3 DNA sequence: TGCGCCAGCAGCCAAGGAGTTGCAGGGGTTTTTGGTTCACCCCTCCACTTT. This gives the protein CASSQGVAGVFGSPLHF.

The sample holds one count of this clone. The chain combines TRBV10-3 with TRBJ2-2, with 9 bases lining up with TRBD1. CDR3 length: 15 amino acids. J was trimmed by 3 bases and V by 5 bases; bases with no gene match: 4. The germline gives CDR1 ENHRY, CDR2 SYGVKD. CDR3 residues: CAISPGTGYTGELFF. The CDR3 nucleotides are TGTGCCATCAGTCCCGGGACAGGGTACACCGGGGAGCTGTTTTTT.

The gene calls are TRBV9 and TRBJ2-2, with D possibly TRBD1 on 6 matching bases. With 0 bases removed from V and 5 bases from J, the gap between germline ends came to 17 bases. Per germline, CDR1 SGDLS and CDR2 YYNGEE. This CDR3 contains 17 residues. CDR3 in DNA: TGTGCCAGCAGCGTAGGGGGGCAGGGAGTTTATACCGGGGAGCTGTTTTTT. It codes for CASSVGGQGVYTGELFF.

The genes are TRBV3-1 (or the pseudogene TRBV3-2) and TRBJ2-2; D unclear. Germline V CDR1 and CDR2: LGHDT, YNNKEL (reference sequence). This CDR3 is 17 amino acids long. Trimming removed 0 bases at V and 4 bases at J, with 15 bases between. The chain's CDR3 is CASSQDMAGPPTGELFF. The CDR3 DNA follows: TGTGCCAGCAGCCAAGATATGGCAGGCCCCCCCACCGGGGAGCTGTTTTTT.

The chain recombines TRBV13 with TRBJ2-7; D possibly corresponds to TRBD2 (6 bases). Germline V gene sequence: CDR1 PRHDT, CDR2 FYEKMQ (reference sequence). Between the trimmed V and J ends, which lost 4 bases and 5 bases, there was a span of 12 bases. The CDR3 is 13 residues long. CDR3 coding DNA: TGTGCCAGCAGCTATCGGCGGGGAGACGAGCAGTACTTC. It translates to CASSYRRGDEQYF.

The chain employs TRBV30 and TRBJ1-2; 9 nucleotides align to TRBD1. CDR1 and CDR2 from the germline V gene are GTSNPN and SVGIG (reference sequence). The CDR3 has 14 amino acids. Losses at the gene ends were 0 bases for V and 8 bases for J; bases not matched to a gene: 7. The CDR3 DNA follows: TGTGCCTGGAGTGTTTGGGACAGGGTTTCCGGCTACACCTTC. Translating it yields CAWSVWDRVSGYTF.

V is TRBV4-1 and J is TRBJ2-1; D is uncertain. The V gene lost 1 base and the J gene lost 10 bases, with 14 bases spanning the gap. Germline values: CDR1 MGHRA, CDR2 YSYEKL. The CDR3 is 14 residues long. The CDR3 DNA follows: TGCGCCAGCAGCCAAGGCCGGGTCCTCGGAGAGCAGTTCTTC. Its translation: CASSQGRVLGEQFF.

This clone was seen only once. The CDR3 protein is CATSPSGTTTDTQYF. The CDR3 nucleotides are TGTGCCACCAGCCCCTCCGGGACCACCACAGATACGCAGTATTTT. The rearrangement links TRBV24-1 to TRBJ2-3; D is perhaps TRBD1 or TRBD2 (5 bases each). The CDR3 extends over 15 amino acids. CDR1 is KGHDR and CDR2 is SFDVKD in the germline V gene. V lost 7 bases to trimming and J lost 2 bases, with 15 bases between them.

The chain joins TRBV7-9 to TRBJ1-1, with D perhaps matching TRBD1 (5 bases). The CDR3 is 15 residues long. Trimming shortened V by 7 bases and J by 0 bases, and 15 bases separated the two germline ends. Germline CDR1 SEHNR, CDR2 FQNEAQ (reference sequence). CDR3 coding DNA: TGTGCCAGCAACGAGAGACAGCGCCTGAACACTGAAGCTTTCTTT. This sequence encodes CASNERQRLNTEAFF.

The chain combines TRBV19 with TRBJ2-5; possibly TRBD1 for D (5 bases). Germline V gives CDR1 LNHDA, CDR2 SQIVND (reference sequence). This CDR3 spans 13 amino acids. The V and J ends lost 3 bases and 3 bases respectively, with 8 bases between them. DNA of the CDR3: TGTGCCAGTAGTATGACCAGGGAAGAGACCCAGTACTTC. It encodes CASSMTREETQYF.

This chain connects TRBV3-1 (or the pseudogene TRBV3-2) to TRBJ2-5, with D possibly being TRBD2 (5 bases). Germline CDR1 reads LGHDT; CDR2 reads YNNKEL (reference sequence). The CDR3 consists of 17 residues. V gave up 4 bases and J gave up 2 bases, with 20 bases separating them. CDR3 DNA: TGTGCCAGCAGCCTAGCGAACAGACGGACGGTACAAGAGACCCAGTACTTC. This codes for CASSLANRRTVQETQYF.

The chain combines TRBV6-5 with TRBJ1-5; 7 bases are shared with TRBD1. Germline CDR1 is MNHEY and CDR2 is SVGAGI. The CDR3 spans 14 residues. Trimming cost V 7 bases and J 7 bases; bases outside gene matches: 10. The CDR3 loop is CASTEHRGLQPQHF. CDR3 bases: TGTGCCAGCACCGAGCACAGGGGTTTGCAGCCCCAGCATTTT.

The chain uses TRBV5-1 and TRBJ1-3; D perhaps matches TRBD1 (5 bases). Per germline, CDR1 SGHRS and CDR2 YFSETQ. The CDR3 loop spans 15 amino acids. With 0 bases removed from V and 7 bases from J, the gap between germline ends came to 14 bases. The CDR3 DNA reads TGCGCCAGCAGCTTGGGGACATCAAGATGGAACACCATATATTTT. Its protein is CASSLGTSRWNTIYF.